A selection of T cell receptor beta chains follows, all from one sample in a study of shared clonotypes between healthy human individuals. Only in-frame clones appear in the TCRdb table, and some are missing; sequencing was by immunoSEQ multiplex PCR. The sample has around 2,000,000 clones, less than 95% seen once. Sequencing input: naive CD8+ T cells sorted from blood. The receptors derive from a man aged 18-30 years in good health. Each CDR3 is given without its conserved first and last residue. The order of the fields is clone size, V gene, J gene, CDR3 protein. Rows give clone size only sometimes, using once, few, many, or a class for an expanded clone.

.	TRBV6-1	TRBJ2-3	ASSDLPSTDTQY
.	TRBV7-9	TRBJ2-1	ASSFRPGVNEQF
.	TRBV19	TRBJ1-2	ASSPNLAGRYGYT
.	TRBV29-1	TRBJ2-1	SVEGLAGGNEQF
once	TRBV5-4	TRBJ2-5	ASSSDGSEY
.	TRBV2	TRBJ1-2	ARGEGDGYGYT
.	TRBV5-1	TRBJ2-3	ASSYSDRSKSTDTQY
.	TRBV4-1	TRBJ1-1	ASSPQGALNTEAF
.	TRBV4-1	TRBJ2-1	ASRASPPTGEQF
.	TRBV4-1	TRBJ2-3	ASSQAGLGRTDTQY
.	TRBV15	TRBJ2-6	ATSRDNLGANVLT
.	TRBV29-1	TRBJ1-2	SVDSFGAQGGYT
.	TRBV7-6	TRBJ2-1	ASSLVPGLIYNEQF
.	TRBV10-1	TRBJ2-7	ASSEGWEGNHHEQY
.	TRBV4-2	TRBJ2-7	ASSQGISYEQY
.	TRBV9	TRBJ1-2	ASSVDEGGGGYT
.	TRBV4-2	TRBJ2-7	ASSQDHSTYEQY
.	TRBV27	TRBJ2-7	ASSYRGLSSYEQY
.	TRBV4-3	TRBJ2-7	ASSQDKTSPYEQY
.	TRBV7-7	TRBJ2-2	ASSSLEGETPHGELF
once	TRBV5-1	TRBJ1-3	ASSPGQGTGNTIY
.	TRBV14	TRBJ2-7	ASSQLGTVLSYEQY
.	TRBV30	TRBJ1-2	AWDPGRFDYGYT
.	TRBV27	TRBJ1-4	ASGEPGTLSEKLF
.	TRBV27	TRBJ2-3	ASSPSGMSTDTQY
.	TRBV4-2	TRBJ1-1	ASSQGTGAFTEAF
.	TRBV7-9	TRBJ1-1	ASGAGPEAF
.	TRBV4-1	TRBJ2-7	ASSQEFRVYEQY
.	TRBV10-1	TRBJ1-4	ASRNGTASNEKLF
.	TRBV5-1	TRBJ1-6	ASSLTEPLH
.	TRBV9	TRBJ2-7	ASSPQGNYEQY
.	TRBV5-4	TRBJ2-7	ASSFSGSGHEQY
once	TRBV6-5	TRBJ2-7	ASSYYGNYEQY
.	TRBV13	TRBJ2-3	ASSFQGASTDTQY
.	TRBV9	TRBJ1-1	ASSVGANTEAF
.	TRBV7-8	TRBJ1-1	ASSLDWAQGYTEAF
.	TRBV6-5	TRBJ1-2	ASSYGQGGNYGYT
.	TRBV6-1	TRBJ1-4	ASSEAGLNEKLF
.	TRBV6-1	TRBJ2-7	ASSEGHEQY
.	TRBV7-9	TRBJ2-3	ASSPQEVTDTQY
once	TRBV28	TRBJ1-2	ASSLKGHWYGYT
.	TRBV7-9	TRBJ2-3	ASSLPDSSDTQY
.	TRBV6-1	TRBJ2-2	ASSEHRDRATGELF
.	TRBV4-3	TRBJ2-5	ASSQGEGSQY
.	TRBV27	TRBJ2-7	ASSLAGETYEQY
once	TRBV6-1	TRBJ2-3	ASSEAIAGASVGDTQY
.	TRBV2	TRBJ2-1	ASSARPKGTYNEQF